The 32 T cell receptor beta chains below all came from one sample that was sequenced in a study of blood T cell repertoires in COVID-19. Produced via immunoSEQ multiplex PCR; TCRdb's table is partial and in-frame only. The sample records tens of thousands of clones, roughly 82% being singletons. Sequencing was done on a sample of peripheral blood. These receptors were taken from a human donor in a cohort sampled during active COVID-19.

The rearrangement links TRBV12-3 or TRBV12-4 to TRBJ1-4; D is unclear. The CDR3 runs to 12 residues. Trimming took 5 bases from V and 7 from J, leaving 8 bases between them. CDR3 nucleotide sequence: TGTGCCAGCAGTGGAGTGGCTGAAAAACTGTTTTTT. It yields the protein CASSGVAEKLFF.

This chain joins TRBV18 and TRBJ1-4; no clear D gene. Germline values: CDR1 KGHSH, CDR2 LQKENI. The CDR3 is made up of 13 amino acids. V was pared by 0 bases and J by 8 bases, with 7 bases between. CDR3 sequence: CASSPPSKEKLFF. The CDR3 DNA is TGTGCCAGCTCACCACCGTCAAAAGAAAAACTGTTTTTT. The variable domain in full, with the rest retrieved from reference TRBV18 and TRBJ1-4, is NAGVMQNPRHLVRRRGQEARLRCSPMKGHSHVYWYRQLPEEGLKFMVYLQKENIIDESGMPKERFSAEFPKEGPSILRIQQVVRGDSAAYFCASSPPSKEKLFFGSGTQLSVL.

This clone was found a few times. The DNA of the CDR3 is TGTGCCAGCAGCAAGGACAGGGGTGAAAGGAATGGCTACACCTTC. The encoded protein is CASSKDRGERNGYTF. This chain links TRBV7-6 with TRBJ1-2, with 9 bases identical to TRBD1. After removal of 5 bases from V and 6 bases from J, the junction contained 10 bases not matched to a gene. Per germline, CDR1 SGHVS and CDR2 FNYEAQ. The CDR3 has 15 amino acids.

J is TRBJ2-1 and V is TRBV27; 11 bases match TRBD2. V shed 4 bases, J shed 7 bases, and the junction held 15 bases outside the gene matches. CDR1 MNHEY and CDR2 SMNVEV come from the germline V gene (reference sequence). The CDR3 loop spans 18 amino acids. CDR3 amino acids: CASSSTGSLAGVVNEQFF. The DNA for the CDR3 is TGTGCCAGCAGTTCCACCGGATCACTAGCGGGAGTCGTAAATGAGCAGTTCTTC.

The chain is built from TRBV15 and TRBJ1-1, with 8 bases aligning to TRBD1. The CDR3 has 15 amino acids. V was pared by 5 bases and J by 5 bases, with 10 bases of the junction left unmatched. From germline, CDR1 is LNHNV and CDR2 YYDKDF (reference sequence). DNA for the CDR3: TGTGCCACCAGCCTAAACGACAGGGGACGGACTGAAGCTTTCTTT. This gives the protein CATSLNDRGRTEAFF.

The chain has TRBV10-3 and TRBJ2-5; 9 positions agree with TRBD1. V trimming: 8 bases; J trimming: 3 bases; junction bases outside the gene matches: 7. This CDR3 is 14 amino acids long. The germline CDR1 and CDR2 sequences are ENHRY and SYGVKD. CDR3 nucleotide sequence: TGTGCCATCCGCCCCGGGACAGGGAAAGAGACCCAGTACTTC. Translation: CAIRPGTGKETQYF.

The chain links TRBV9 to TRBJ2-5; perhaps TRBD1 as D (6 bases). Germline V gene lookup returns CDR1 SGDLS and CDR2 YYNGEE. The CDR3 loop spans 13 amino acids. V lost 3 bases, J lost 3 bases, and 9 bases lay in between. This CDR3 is CASSGDNEETQYF. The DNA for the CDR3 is TGTGCCAGCAGCGGGGACAACGAAGAGACCCAGTACTTC.

The CDR3 bases are TGTGCCAGCAGCCAAGAACTACGCGAGAGTGGCTACACCTTC. Encoded protein: CASSQELRESGYTF. V gene TRBV4-2 combines with J gene TRBJ1-2; D is uncertain. The CDR3 length is 14 residues. Germline CDR1 and CDR2: LGHNA and YNFKEQ. The V end lost 0 bases, the J end lost 7 bases, and 12 bases lay between the germline ends.

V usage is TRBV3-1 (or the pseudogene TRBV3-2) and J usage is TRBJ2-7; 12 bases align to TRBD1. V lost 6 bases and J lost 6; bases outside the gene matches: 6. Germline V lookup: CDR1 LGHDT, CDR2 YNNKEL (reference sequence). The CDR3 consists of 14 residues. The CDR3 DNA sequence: TGTGCCAGCAGTACCGGGACAGGGGGCCTCGAGCAGTACTTC. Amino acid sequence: CASSTGTGGLEQYF.

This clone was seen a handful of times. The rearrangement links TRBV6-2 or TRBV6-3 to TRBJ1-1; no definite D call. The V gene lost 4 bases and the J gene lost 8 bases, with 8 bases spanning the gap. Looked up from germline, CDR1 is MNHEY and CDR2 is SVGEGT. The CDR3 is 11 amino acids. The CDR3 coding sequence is TGTGCCAGCAGTTTCCGGGAAGAAGCTTTCTTT. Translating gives CASSFREEAFF.

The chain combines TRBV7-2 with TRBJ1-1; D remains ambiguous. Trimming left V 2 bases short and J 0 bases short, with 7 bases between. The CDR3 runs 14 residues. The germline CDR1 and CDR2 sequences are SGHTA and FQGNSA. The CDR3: CASSLFLVNTEAFF. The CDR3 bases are TGTGCCAGCAGCTTATTTCTTGTGAACACTGAAGCTTTCTTT.

The DNA for the CDR3 is TGTGCCAGCTCACCAGAGGGGGTCCCATATGGCTACACCTTC. Residues: CASSPEGVPYGYTF. This chain uses TRBV18 with TRBJ1-2, with D possibly matching TRBD1 (6 bases). The germline gives CDR1 KGHSH, CDR2 LQKENI. The V end lost 2 bases, the J end lost 5 bases, and 12 bases lay between the germline ends. The CDR3 totals 14 residues.

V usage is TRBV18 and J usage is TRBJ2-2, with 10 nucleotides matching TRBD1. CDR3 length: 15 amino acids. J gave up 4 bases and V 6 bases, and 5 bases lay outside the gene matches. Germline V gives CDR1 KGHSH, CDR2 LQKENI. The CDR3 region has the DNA TGTGCCAGCTCGGCCGGGACAGGGGTCACCGGGGAGCTGTTTTTT. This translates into CASSAGTGVTGELFF.

CDR3 loop: CAWRHIGQADEQYF. The CDR3 nucleotides read TGTGCCTGGAGGCATATTGGACAGGCGGACGAGCAGTACTTC. The chain links TRBV30 to TRBJ2-7, with 7 positions matching TRBD1. Looked up from germline, CDR1 is GTSNPN and CDR2 is SVGIG (reference sequence). Trimming took 3 bases from V and 5 from J; bases not matched to a gene: 10. The CDR3 is 14 residues long.

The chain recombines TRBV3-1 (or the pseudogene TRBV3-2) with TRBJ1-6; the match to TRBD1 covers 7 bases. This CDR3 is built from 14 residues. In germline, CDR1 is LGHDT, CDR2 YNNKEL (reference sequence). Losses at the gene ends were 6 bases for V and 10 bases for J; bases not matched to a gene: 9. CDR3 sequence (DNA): TGTGCCAGCAGGGTATTAGGGGGCGCATCACCCCTCCACTTT. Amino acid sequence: CASRVLGGASPLHF.

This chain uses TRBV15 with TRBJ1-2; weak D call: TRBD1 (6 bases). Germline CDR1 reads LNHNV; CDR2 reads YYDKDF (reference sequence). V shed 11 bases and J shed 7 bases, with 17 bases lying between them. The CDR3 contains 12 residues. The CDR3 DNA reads TGTGCCTCCCAATGGGGGCCGGGTGGCTACACCTTC. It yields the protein CASQWGPGGYTF.

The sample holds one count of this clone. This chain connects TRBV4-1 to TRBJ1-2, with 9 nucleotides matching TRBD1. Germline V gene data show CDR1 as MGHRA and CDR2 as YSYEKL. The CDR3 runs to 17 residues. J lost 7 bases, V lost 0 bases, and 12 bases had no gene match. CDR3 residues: CASSQDPRTGEYSGYTF. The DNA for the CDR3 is TGCGCCAGCAGCCAAGATCCGCGGACAGGGGAATATAGTGGCTACACCTTC.

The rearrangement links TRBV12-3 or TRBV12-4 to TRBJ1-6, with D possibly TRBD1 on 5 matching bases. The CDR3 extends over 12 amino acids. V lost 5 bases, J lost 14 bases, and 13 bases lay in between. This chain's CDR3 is CASSLGHSSLHF. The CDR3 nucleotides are TGTGCCAGCAGTCTAGGACACTCGTCCCTCCACTTT.

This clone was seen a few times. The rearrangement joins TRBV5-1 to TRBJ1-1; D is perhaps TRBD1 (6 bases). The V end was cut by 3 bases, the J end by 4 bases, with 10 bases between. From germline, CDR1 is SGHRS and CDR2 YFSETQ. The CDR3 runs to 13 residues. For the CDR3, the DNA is TGCGCCAGCAGCTCCCAGACAGGCACTGAAGCTTTCTTT. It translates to CASSSQTGTEAFF.

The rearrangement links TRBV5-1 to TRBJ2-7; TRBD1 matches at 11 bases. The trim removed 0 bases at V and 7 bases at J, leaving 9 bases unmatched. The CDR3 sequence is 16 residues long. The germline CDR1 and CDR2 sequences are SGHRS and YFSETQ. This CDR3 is CASSLGGGQGAREQYF. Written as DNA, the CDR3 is TGCGCCAGCAGCTTGGGAGGAGGACAGGGGGCGCGGGAGCAGTACTTC.

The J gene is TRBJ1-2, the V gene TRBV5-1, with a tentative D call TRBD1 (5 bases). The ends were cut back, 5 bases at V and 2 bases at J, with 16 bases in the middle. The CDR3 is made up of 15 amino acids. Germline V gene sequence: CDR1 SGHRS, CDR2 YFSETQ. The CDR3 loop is CASSPLQGSNYGYTF. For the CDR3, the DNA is TGCGCCAGCAGTCCTCTTCAGGGATCCAACTATGGCTACACCTTC.

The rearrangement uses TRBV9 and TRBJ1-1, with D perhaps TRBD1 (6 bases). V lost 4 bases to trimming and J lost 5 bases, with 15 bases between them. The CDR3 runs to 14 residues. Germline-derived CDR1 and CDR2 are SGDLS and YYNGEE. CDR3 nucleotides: TGTGCCAGCAGCCCCAACCCTCAGGGGACTGAAGCTTTCTTT. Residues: CASSPNPQGTEAFF.

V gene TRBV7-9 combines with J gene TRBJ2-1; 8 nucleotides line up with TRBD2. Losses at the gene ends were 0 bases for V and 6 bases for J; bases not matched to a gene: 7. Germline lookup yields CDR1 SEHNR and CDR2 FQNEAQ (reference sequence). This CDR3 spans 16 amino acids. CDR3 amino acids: CASSLAGAGGLNEQFF. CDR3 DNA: TGTGCCAGCAGCTTAGCTGGGGCGGGGGGCCTCAATGAGCAGTTCTTC.

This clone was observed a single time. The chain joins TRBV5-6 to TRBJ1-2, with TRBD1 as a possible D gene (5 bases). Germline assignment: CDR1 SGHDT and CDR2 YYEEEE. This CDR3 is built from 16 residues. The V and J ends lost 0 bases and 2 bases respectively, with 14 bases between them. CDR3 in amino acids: CASSLDPQGINYGYTF. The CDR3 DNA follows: TGTGCCAGCAGCTTGGATCCCCAGGGAATAAACTATGGCTACACCTTC.

The CDR3 spells CASSPAGGKETQYF. CDR3 sequence (DNA): TGTGCCAGCAGCCCAGCCGGGGGGAAGGAGACCCAGTACTTC. The rearrangement joins TRBV9 to TRBJ2-5, with 7 bases lining up with TRBD2. Germline lookup yields CDR1 SGDLS and CDR2 YYNGEE. Trimming removed 4 bases from V and 5 bases from J; junction bases left unmatched: 8. CDR3 length: 14 amino acids.

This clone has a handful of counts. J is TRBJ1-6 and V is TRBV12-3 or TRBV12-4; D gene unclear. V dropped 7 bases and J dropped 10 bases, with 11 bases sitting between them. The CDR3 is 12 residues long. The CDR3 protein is CASTRYPSPLHF. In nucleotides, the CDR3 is TGTGCCAGCACCCGCTATCCATCACCCCTCCACTTT.

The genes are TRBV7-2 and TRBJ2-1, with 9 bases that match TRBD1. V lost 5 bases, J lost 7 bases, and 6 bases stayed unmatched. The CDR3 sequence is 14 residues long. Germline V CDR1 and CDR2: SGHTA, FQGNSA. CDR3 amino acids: CASSRPGTGNEQFF. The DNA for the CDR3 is TGTGCCAGCAGCCGTCCCGGGACAGGGAATGAGCAGTTCTTC.

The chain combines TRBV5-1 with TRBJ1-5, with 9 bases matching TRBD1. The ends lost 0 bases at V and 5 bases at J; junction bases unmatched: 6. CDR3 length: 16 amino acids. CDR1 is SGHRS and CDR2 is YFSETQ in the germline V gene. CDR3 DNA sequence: TGCGCCAGCAGCTTGGGGACAGGGGCTATGTATCAGCCCCAGCATTTT. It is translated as CASSLGTGAMYQPQHF. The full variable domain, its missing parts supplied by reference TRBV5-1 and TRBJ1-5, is KAGVTQTPRYLIKTRGQQVTLSCSPISGHRSVSWYQQTPGQGLQFLFEYFSETQRNKGNFPGRFSGRQFSNSRSEMNVSTLELGDSALYLCASSLGTGAMYQPQHFGDGTRLSIL.

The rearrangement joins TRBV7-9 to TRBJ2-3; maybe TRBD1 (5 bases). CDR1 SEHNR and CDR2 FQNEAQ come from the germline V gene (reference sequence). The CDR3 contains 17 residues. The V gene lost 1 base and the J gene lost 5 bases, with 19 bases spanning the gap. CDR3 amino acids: CASSLGPGSVTRDTQYF. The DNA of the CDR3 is TGTGCCAGCAGCTTAGGCCCAGGGTCCGTTACCAGAGATACGCAGTATTTT.

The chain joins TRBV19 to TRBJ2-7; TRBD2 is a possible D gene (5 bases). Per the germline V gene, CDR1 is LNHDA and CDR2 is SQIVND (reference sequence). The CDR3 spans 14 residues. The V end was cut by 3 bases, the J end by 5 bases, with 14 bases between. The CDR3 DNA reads TGTGCCAGTAGTATTGATGGGAGTGCCAACGAGCAGTACTTC. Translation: CASSIDGSANEQYF. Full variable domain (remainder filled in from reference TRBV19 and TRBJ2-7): DGGITQSPKYLFRKEGQNVTLSCEQNLNHDAMYWYRQDPGQGLRLIYYSQIVNDFQKGDIAEGYSVSREKKESFPLTVTSAQKNPTAFYLCASSIDGSANEQYFGPGTRLTVT.

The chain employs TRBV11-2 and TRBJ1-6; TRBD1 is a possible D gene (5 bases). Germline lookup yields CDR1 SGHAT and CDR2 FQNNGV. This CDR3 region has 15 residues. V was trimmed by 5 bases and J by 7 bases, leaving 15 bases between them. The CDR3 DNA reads TGTGCCAGCAGCCTAAGAGACAGATCGAATTCACCCCTCCACTTT. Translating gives CASSLRDRSNSPLHF.

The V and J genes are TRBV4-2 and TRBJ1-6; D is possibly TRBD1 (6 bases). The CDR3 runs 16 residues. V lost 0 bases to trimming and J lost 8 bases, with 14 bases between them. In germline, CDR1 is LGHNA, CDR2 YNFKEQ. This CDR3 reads CASSQDLGAWDSPLHF. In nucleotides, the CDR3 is TGTGCCAGCAGCCAAGATCTGGGGGCATGGGATTCACCCCTCCACTTT.